This T cell receptor (beta chain) comes out of a study of lymphopenia after photon versus proton radiotherapy. Regarding the study as a whole: Proton therapy kept repertoires fairly stable, unlike photons, which gained effector/memory cells. Post-nadir diversity loss with photons came from oligoclonal expansion, particularly CD8+ Temra cells.

The CDR3 length is 16 residues. Germline-derived CDR1 and CDR2 are SGHVS and FQNEAQ. V was trimmed by 6 bases and J by 0 bases, leaving 17 bases between them. The table lists this clone with a few counts. Its specificity is unknown. Libraries were prepared by immunoSEQ multiplex PCR; TCRdb keeps only in-frame clonotypes and omits some of them. The sample includes more than 45,000 clones, about 88% of them seen just once. The sequencing here drew on peripheral blood, taken from a patient treated with proton-based radiotherapy. The chain couples TRBV7-8 to TRBJ1-1; possibly TRBD1 for D (5 bases). This sequence was found in a man in his sixties with pancreatic cancer. This CDR3 reads CASSQRQLSMNTEAFF. DNA of the CDR3: TGTGCCAGCAGTCAAAGACAGCTTTCCATGAACACTGAAGCTTTCTTT.